The clone carrying this T cell receptor (beta chain) appeared many times. The CDR3 extends over 13 amino acids. Trimming took 3 bases from V and 9 from J, leaving 9 bases between them. Germline V lookup: CDR1 LNHNV, CDR2 YYDKDF (reference sequence). The data derive from a study of early T cells in non-severe SARS-CoV-2 infection. TCRdb processed the 5' RACE reads anew with MiXCR; each CDR3 protein has one entry. The sample lists about 40,000 distinct CDR3 sequences, 5.4% occurring once. The specimen comprised whole blood, sampled at baseline. The sequence was collected from an adult who was a healthcare worker with PCR-confirmed SARS-CoV-2 infection or an uninfected control (not recorded which). This chain uses TRBV15 with TRBJ1-6; D gene ambiguous. CDR3 region: CATSSGVVSPLHF. CDR3 nucleotide sequence: TGTGCCACCAGCAGCGGGGTAGTTTCACCCCTCCACTTT. The variable domain in full, with the rest retrieved from reference TRBV15 and TRBJ1-6, is DAMVIQNPRYQVTQFGKPVTLSCSQTLNHNVMYWYQQKSSQAPKLLFHYYDKDFNNEADTPDNFQSRRPNTSFCFLDIRSPGLGDTAMYLCATSSGVVSPLHFGNGTRLTVT.